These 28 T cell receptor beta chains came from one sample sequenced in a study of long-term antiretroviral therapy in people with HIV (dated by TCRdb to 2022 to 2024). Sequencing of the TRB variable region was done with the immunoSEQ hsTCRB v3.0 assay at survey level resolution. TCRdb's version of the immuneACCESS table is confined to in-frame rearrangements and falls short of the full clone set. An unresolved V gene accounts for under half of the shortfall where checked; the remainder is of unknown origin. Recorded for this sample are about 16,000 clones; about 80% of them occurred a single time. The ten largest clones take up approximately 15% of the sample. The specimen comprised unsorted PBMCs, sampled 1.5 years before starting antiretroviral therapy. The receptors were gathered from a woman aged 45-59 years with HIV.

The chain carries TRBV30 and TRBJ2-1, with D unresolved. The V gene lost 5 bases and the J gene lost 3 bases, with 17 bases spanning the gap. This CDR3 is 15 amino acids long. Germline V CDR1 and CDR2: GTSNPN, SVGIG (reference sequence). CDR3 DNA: TGTGCCTGGCCCTCGCGTCAGATGGACTACAATGAGCAGTTCTTC. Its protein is CAWPSRQMDYNEQFF. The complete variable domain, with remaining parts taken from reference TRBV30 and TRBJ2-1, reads SQTIHQWPATLVQPVGSPLSLECTVEGTSNPNLYWYRQAAGRGLQLLFYSVGIGQISSEVPQNLSASRPQDRQFILSSKKLLLSDSGFYLCAWPSRQMDYNEQFFGPGTRLTVL.

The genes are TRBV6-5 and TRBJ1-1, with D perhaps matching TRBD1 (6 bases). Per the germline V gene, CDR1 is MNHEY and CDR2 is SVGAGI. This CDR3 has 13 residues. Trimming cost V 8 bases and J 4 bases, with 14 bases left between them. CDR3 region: CASRTPDSTEAFF. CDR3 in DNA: TGTGCCAGCCGGACCCCGGACAGCACTGAAGCTTTCTTT.

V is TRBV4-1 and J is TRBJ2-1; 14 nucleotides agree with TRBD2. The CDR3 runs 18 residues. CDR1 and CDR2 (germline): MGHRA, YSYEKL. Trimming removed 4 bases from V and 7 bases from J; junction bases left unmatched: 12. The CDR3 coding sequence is TGCGCCAGCAGCCCCAAGAGACTAGCGGGGGGGTCTAGAAATGAGCAGTTCTTC. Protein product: CASSPKRLAGGSRNEQFF.

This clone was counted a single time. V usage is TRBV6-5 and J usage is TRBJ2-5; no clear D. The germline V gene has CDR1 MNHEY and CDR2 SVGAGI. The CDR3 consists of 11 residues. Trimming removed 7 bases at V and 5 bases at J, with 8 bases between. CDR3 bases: TGTGCCAGCACCCGAGGCGAGACCCAGTACTTC. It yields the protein CASTRGETQYF.

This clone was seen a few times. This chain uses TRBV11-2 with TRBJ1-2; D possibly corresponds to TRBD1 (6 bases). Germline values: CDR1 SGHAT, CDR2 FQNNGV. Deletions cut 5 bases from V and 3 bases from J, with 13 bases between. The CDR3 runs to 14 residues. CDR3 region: CASSTNRDYYGYTF. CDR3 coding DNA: TGTGCCAGCAGCACGAACAGGGACTACTATGGCTACACCTTC.

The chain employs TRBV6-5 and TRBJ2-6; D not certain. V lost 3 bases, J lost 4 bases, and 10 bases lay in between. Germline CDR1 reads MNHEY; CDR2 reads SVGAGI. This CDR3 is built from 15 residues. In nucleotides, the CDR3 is TGTGCCAGCAGTTATGAGGCCGTGGGGGCCAACGTCCTGACTTTC. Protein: CASSYEAVGANVLTF.

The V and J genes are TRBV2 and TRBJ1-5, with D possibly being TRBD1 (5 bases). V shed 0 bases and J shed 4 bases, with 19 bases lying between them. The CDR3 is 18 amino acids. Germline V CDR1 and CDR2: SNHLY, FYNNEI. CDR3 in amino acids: CASSEALLWWGQNQPQHF. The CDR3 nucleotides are TGTGCCAGCAGTGAAGCCCTTCTGTGGTGGGGCCAAAATCAGCCCCAGCATTTT.

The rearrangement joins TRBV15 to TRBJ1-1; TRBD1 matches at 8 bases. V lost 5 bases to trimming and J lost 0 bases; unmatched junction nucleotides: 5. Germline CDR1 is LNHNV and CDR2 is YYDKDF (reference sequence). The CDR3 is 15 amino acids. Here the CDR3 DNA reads TGTGCCACCAGCGGGGACAGGACGGTGAACACTGAAGCTTTCTTT. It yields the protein CATSGDRTVNTEAFF.

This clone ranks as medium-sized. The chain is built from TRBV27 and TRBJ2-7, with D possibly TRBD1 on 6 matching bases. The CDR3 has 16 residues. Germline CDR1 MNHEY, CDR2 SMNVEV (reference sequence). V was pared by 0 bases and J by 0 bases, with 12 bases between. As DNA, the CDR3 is TGTGCCAGCAGTTTATCAGTCCCAGGGGACTCCTACGAGCAGTACTTC. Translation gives CASSLSVPGDSYEQYF.

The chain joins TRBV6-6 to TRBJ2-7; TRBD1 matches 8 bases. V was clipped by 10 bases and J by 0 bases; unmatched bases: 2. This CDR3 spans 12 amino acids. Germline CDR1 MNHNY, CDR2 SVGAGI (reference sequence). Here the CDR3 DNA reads TGTGCCATCGGACAGGGCTCCTACGAGCAGTACTTC. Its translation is CAIGQGSYEQYF.

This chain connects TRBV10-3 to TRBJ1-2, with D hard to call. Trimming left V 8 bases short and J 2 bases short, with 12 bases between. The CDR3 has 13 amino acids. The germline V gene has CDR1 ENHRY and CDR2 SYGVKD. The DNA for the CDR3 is TGTGCCATCGAGGAGGAATGGAACTATGGCTACACCTTC. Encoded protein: CAIEEEWNYGYTF.

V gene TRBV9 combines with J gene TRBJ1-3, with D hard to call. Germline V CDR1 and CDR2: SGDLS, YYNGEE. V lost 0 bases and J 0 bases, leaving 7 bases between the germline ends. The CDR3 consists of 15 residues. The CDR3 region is CASSVEGRSGNTIYF. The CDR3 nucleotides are TGTGCCAGCAGCGTAGAGGGCCGCTCTGGAAACACCATATATTTT.

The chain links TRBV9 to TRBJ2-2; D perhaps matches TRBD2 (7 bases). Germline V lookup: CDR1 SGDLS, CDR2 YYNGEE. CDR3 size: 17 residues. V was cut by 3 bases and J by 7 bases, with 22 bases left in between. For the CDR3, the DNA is TGTGCCAGCAGCGGGGGGGGGACTGGGACATTCGTCGGGGAGCTGTTTTTT. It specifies CASSGGGTGTFVGELFF. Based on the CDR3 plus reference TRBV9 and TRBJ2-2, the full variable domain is DSGVTQTPKHLITATGQRVTLRCSPRSGDLSVYWYQQSLDQGLQFLIQYYNGEERAKGNILERFSAQQFPDLHSELNLSSLELGDSALYFCASSGGGTGTFVGELFFGEGSRLTVL.

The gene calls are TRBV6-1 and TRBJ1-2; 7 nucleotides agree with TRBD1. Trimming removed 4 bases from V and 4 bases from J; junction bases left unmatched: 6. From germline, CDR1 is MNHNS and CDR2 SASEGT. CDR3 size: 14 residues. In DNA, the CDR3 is TGTGCCAGCAGTGCGCCGGGACAGCTCTATGGCTACACCTTC. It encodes CASSAPGQLYGYTF.

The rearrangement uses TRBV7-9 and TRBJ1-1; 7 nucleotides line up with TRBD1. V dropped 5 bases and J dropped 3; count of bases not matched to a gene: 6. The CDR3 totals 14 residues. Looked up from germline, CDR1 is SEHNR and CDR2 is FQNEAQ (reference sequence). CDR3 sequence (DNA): TGTGCCAGCAGCCCAGGACAGGACGACACTGAAGCTTTCTTT. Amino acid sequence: CASSPGQDDTEAFF.

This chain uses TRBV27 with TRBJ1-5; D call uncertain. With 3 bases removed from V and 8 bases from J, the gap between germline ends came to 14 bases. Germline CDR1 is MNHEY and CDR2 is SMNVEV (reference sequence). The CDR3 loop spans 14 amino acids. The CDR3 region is CASSFNVFVEPQHF. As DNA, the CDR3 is TGTGCCAGCAGTTTTAATGTATTTGTTGAGCCCCAGCATTTT.

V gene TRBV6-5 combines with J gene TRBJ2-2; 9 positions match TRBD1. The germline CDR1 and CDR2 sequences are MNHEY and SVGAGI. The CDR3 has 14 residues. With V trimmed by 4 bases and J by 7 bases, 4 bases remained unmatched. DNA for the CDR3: TGTGCCAGCAGTTCGGACAGGGGACACGGGGAGCTGTTTTTT. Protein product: CASSSDRGHGELFF.

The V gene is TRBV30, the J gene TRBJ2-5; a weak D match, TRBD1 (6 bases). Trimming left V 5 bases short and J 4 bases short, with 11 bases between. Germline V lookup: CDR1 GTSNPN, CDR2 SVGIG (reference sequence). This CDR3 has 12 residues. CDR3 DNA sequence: TGTGCCTGGGGACAGAAGGGAGAGACCCAGTACTTC. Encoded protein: CAWGQKGETQYF.

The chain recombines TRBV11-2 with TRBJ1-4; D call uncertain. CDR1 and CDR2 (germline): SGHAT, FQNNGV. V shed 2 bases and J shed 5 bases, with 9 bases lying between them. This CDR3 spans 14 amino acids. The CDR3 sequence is CASSLRRLNEKLFF. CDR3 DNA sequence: TGTGCCAGCAGCTTAAGGCGGCTCAATGAAAAACTGTTTTTT.

The CDR3 nucleotides are TGTGCCACCCCCGATGGCTACACCTTC. This encodes CATPDGYTF. This chain links TRBV21-1 with TRBJ1-2. TRBV21-1 is assigned pseudogene status. CDR3 length equals 9 residues.

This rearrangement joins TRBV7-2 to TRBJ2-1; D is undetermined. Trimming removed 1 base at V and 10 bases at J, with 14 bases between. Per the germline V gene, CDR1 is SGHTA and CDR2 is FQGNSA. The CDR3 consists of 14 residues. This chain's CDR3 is CASSLEGLPEEQFF. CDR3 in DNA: TGTGCCAGCAGCTTAGAAGGTTTGCCGGAAGAGCAGTTCTTC.

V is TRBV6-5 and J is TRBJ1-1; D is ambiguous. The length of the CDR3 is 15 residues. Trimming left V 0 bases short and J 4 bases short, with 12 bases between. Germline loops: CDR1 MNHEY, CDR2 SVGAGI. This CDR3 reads CASSYSGRRGTEAFF. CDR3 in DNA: TGTGCCAGCAGTTACTCTGGCCGGCGGGGCACTGAAGCTTTCTTT.

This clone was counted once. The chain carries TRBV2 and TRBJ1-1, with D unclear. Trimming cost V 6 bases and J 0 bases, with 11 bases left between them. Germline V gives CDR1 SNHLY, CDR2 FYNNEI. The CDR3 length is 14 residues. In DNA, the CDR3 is TGTGCCAGCAGCGGGCGGAACATGAACACTGAAGCTTTCTTT. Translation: CASSGRNMNTEAFF.

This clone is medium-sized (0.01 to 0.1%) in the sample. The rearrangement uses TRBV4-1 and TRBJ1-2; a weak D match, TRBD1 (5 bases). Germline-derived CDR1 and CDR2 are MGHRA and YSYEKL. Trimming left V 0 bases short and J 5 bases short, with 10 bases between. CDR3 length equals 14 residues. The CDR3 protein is CASSQDPGNYGYTF. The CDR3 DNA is TGCGCCAGCAGCCAAGACCCAGGGAATTATGGCTACACCTTC.

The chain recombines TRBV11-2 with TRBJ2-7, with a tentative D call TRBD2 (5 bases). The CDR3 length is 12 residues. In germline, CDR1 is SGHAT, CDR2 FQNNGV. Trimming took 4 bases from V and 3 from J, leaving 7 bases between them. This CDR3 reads CASSSTSYEQYV. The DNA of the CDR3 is TGTGCCAGCAGCTCAACTAGCTACGAGCAGTACGTC.

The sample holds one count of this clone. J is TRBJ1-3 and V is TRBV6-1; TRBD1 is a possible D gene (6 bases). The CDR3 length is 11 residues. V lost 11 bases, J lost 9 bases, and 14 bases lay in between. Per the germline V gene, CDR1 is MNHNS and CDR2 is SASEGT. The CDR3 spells CAAGQWGTIYF. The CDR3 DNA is TGTGCCGCGGGACAATGGGGCACCATATATTTT.

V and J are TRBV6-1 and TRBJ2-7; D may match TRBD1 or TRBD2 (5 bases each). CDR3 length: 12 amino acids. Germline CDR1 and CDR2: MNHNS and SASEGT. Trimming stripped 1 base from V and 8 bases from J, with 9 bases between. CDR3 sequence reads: CASSEVRDQQYV. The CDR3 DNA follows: TGTGCCAGCAGTGAAGTTCGGGACCAGCAGTACGTC.

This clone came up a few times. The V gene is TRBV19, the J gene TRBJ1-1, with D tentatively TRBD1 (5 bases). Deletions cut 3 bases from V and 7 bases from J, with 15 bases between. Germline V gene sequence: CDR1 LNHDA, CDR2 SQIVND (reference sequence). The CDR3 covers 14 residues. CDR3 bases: TGTGCCAGTAGTATTACCGGCGACAGAAATGAAGCTTTCTTT. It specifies CASSITGDRNEAFF.